Below are 16 T cell receptor beta chains sequenced from a single sample in a study of cytomegalovirus exposure and HLA in healthy donors. PCR used 60 Vbeta primers and 13 Jbeta primers. TCRdb keeps only in-frame clones here, not all; method: immunoSEQ multiplex PCR. The table lists approximately 220,000 clones, 83% of them singletons. Sequencing input: PBMCs. The receptors stem from a girl aged 5-17 years in good health and CMV-seronegative.

The table lists this clone with a count of one. V and J are TRBV6-1 and TRBJ1-6; no reliable D call. Trimming removed 3 bases from V and 9 bases from J, with 15 bases in between. The length of the CDR3 is 15 residues. CDR1 MNHNS and CDR2 SASEGT come from the germline V gene. CDR3 loop: CASSERPPGGSPLHF. DNA of the CDR3: TGTGCCAGCAGTGAGCGACCCCCCGGAGGTTCACCCCTCCACTTT.

This chain joins TRBV5-6 and TRBJ2-1; tentative D call: TRBD2 (6 bases). This CDR3 is built from 17 residues. With 0 bases removed from V and 4 bases from J, the gap between germline ends came to 17 bases. CDR1 SGHDT and CDR2 YYEEEE come from the germline V gene. The CDR3 protein is CASSLANRGNPYNEQFF. CDR3 in DNA: TGTGCCAGCAGCTTGGCGAATCGGGGGAACCCTTACAATGAGCAGTTCTTC.

The V call is TRBV6-5, the J call TRBJ2-3; possibly TRBD1 for D (5 bases). The germline V gene has CDR1 MNHEY and CDR2 SVGAGI. V shed 2 bases and J shed 0 bases, with 12 bases lying between them. The CDR3 length is 16 residues. The CDR3 region is CASSYRRTKSTDTQYF. The CDR3 DNA reads TGTGCCAGCAGTTACCGCCGGACAAAAAGCACAGATACGCAGTATTTT.

This clone was seen a handful of times. The rearrangement joins TRBV30 to TRBJ1-1, with TRBD1 identical over 10 bases. V trimming: 1 base; J trimming: 4 bases; junction bases outside the gene matches: 3. The CDR3 loop spans 14 amino acids. Germline V gene sequence: CDR1 GTSNPN, CDR2 SVGIG (reference sequence). The CDR3 DNA sequence: TGTGCCTGGAGTGCGACAGGGGGCGTCACTGAAGCTTTCTTT. The encoded protein is CAWSATGGVTEAFF.

The chain carries TRBV29-1 and TRBJ1-2; no clear D gene. Germline V gene lookup returns CDR1 SQVTM and CDR2 ANQGSEA. V dropped 6 bases and J dropped 5 bases, with 19 bases sitting between them. The CDR3 has 14 residues. Here the CDR3 reads CSVEKDGGPYGYTF. DNA for the CDR3: TGCAGCGTCGAAAAGGACGGAGGACCATATGGCTACACCTTC. The variable domain in full, with the rest retrieved from reference TRBV29-1 and TRBJ1-2, is SAVISQKPSRDICQRGTSLTIQCQVDSQVTMMFWYRQQPGQSLTLIATANQGSEATYESGFVIDKFPISRPNLTFSTLTVSNMSPEDSSIYLCSVEKDGGPYGYTFGSGTRLTVV.

The chain combines TRBV7-9 with TRBJ2-2; 7 nucleotides line up with TRBD2. The J segment lost 5 bases and the V segment lost 8 bases, leaving 11 bases of the junction unmatched. CDR3 length: 15 residues. Germline V gene data show CDR1 as SEHNR and CDR2 as FQNEAQ (reference sequence). CDR3: CASEVGGGRTGELFF. The CDR3 coding sequence is TGTGCCAGCGAGGTGGGCGGGGGTCGAACCGGGGAGCTGTTTTTT. Together with reference TRBV7-9 and TRBJ2-2, the CDR3 gives the full variable domain: DTGVSQNPRHKITKRGQNVTFRCDPISEHNRLYWYRQTLGQGPEFLTYFQNEAQLEKSRLLSDRFSAERPKGSFSTLEIQRTEQGDSAMYLCASEVGGGRTGELFFGEGSRLTVL.

The rearrangement uses TRBV19 and TRBJ1-3; D not resolved. In germline, CDR1 is LNHDA, CDR2 SQIVND (reference sequence). CDR3 length: 15 amino acids. Between the trimmed V and J ends, which lost 1 base and 2 bases, there was a span of 9 bases. The CDR3 spells CASSIVGIAGNTIYF. CDR3 DNA: TGTGCCAGTAGTATAGTGGGCATCGCTGGAAACACCATATATTTT.

The chain recombines TRBV6-6 with TRBJ2-5; 7 bases fit TRBD2. In germline, CDR1 is MNHNY, CDR2 SVGAGI (reference sequence). V gave up 8 bases and J gave up 4 bases; unmatched junction bases: 1. The CDR3 loop spans 11 amino acids. The CDR3 protein is CASVAGETQYF. The DNA for the CDR3 is TGTGCCAGCGTAGCGGGAGAGACCCAGTACTTC.

This clone was observed a single time. CDR3 amino acids: CSVDRNTEAFF. CDR3 nucleotide sequence: TGCAGCGTTGACAGGAACACTGAAGCTTTCTTT. The chain links TRBV29-1 to TRBJ1-1; D not resolved. The CDR3 spans 11 residues. The germline V and J ends were trimmed by 3 bases and 1 base, with 3 bases remaining between them. Germline CDR1 is SQVTM and CDR2 is ANQGSEA.

The chain employs TRBV2 and TRBJ1-5; tentatively, D is TRBD1 (5 bases). This CDR3 is built from 15 residues. In germline, CDR1 is SNHLY, CDR2 FYNNEI. V was shortened by 7 bases and J by 3 bases, with 16 bases between the two germline ends. The CDR3 is CASTEDSLLNQPQHF. In DNA, the CDR3 is TGTGCCAGCACCGAAGACAGTCTTCTCAATCAGCCCCAGCATTTT.

The V call is TRBV19, the J call TRBJ2-5, with D perhaps matching TRBD2 (6 bases). This CDR3 is built from 12 residues. CDR1 LNHDA and CDR2 SQIVND come from the germline V gene (reference sequence). The V gene lost 6 bases and the J gene lost 4 bases, with 9 bases spanning the gap. CDR3 amino acids: CASRGGGETQYF. In DNA form, the CDR3 reads TGTGCCAGTAGGGGGGGTGGAGAGACCCAGTACTTC.

This chain joins TRBV19 and TRBJ2-1; 10 bases fit TRBD1. Germline V CDR1 and CDR2: LNHDA, SQIVND (reference sequence). There are 12 residues in the CDR3. V was pared by 5 bases and J by 12 bases, with 4 bases of the junction left unmatched. In nucleotides, the CDR3 is TGTGCCAGTAGTGGGGACAGGGGAACGCAGTTCTTC. It encodes CASSGDRGTQFF. The full variable domain, rest sourced from reference TRBV19 and TRBJ2-1, is DGGITQSPKYLFRKEGQNVTLSCEQNLNHDAMYWYRQDPGQGLRLIYYSQIVNDFQKGDIAEGYSVSREKKESFPLTVTSAQKNPTAFYLCASSGDRGTQFFGPGTRLTVL.

The chain combines TRBV15 with TRBJ1-6, with D possibly TRBD1 on 6 matching bases. Germline V gene lookup returns CDR1 LNHNV and CDR2 YYDKDF (reference sequence). CDR3 size: 17 residues. Trimming took off 1 base at V and 10 bases at J, with 20 bases between the two ends. The CDR3 reads CATSRVRGGGGRSPLHF. DNA for the CDR3: TGTGCCACCAGCAGAGTCAGGGGAGGGGGGGGGAGGTCACCCCTCCACTTT.

The CDR3 DNA reads as TGTGCCAGCAGCCAAGCGGGTGGTTCTAGCACAGATACGCAGTATTTT. The encoded protein is CASSQAGGSSTDTQYF. This chain connects TRBV4-2 to TRBJ2-3; no reliable D call. Germline assignment: CDR1 LGHNA and CDR2 YNFKEQ. V lost 1 base, J lost 0 bases, and 11 bases lay in between. The CDR3 consists of 16 residues.

J is TRBJ2-2 and V is TRBV6-1, with 7 bases fitting TRBD2. V was pared by 2 bases and J by 4 bases, with 4 bases of the junction left unmatched. The V gene's germline CDR1 is MNHNS and CDR2 SASEGT. The length of the CDR3 is 15 residues. CDR3 nucleotides: TGTGCCAGCAGTGAACAGGCGGGGGTCACCGGGGAGCTGTTTTTT. It encodes CASSEQAGVTGELFF.

The V call is TRBV25-1, the J call TRBJ2-7; 8 nucleotides align to TRBD2. The V gene's germline CDR1 is MGHDK and CDR2 SYGVNS. Losses at the gene ends were 8 bases for V and 3 bases for J; bases not matched to a gene: 9. The CDR3 has 14 residues. The CDR3 DNA is TGTGCCAGCGCGAGCGGGAGTCCAAACTACGAGCAGTACTTC. Protein sequence: CASASGSPNYEQYF.